Sequencing of this T cell receptor (beta chain) was carried out in a study of blood T cells in healthy people across ages. Whole-study findings and limits: Measured against age, TCR beta diversity per million T cells decreased in a roughly linear manner. Considered underestimates were the diversity estimates obtained from one million T cells.

For the second PCR, which ran for about 7 to 11 cycles, a sample-barcoded 5' primer and a J-beta primer mix were used. All cDNA molecules were each tagged by a template-switch adaptor with 12 random nucleotides. One entry per CDR3 protein results from TCRdb running MiXCR on the 5' RACE reads. The top ten hold over 5% of the sample, which has over a million distinct CDR3 sequences, approximately 63% seen once. This clonotype has more than one count but fewer than ten. Its matching antigen is unknown. Isolation per sample recovered at least 7 million PBMCs. The CDR3 length is 18 residues. With 0 bases clipped from V and 5 bases from J, the junction kept 14 bases outside the gene matches. Germline lookup yields CDR1 DFQATT and CDR2 SNEGSKA (reference sequence).

The material sequenced was blood. The sequence derives from a young man in good health. The rearrangement links TRBV20-1 to TRBJ2-2, with 8 positions matching TRBD1. The CDR3 is CSARDVFTQGAYTGELFF. The CDR3 coding sequence is TGCAGTGCTAGAGACGTTTTCACCCAGGGGGCATATACCGGGGAGCTGTTTTTT.